The 26 T cell receptor beta chains below come from one sample, sequenced in a study of control samples from healthy donors and cancer patients. The data were produced by immunoSEQ multiplex PCR, yet TCRdb's version contains in-frame clones alone and is incomplete. The table has more than 95,000 clones, about 89% seen once. Sequencing used blood. These TCRs come from a man in his 60s in good health.

The chain links TRBV28 to TRBJ2-2; D is tentatively TRBD1 or TRBD2 (7 bases each). CDR1 MDHEN and CDR2 SYDVKM come from the germline V gene. This CDR3 spans 17 amino acids. Trimming stripped 4 bases from V and 2 bases from J, with 17 bases between. The CDR3: CASSSPAGQLNTGELFF. The DNA for the CDR3 is TGTGCCAGCAGTTCTCCAGCGGGACAGCTAAACACCGGGGAGCTGTTTTTT.

This chain uses TRBV7-2 with TRBJ1-6, with no clear D. Trimming cost V 1 base and J 7 bases, with 2 bases left between them. In germline, CDR1 is SGHTA, CDR2 FQGNSA. The CDR3 totals 12 residues. CDR3: CASSLVNSPLHF. DNA of the CDR3: TGTGCCAGCAGCTTAGTCAATTCACCCCTCCACTTT.

This clone was recorded once. J is TRBJ2-7 and V is TRBV27; D uncertain. CDR1 MNHEY and CDR2 SMNVEV come from the germline V gene (reference sequence). CDR3 length: 14 residues. V lost 4 bases to trimming and J lost 0 bases, with 10 bases between them. The CDR3 spells CASSSDQISYEQYF. In DNA, the CDR3 is TGTGCCAGCAGTTCAGACCAAATCTCCTACGAGCAGTACTTC.

The CDR3 protein is CASSQTGFNTEAFF. The CDR3, as DNA: TGTGCCAGCAGTCAGACAGGGTTTAACACTGAAGCTTTCTTT. The chain employs TRBV27 and TRBJ1-1; 7 bases map to TRBD1. CDR3 length: 14 amino acids. The germline V gene has CDR1 MNHEY and CDR2 SMNVEV (reference sequence). J gave up 2 bases and V 5 bases, and 5 bases lay outside the gene matches.

This sequence joins TRBV21-1 and TRBJ1-5. TRBV21-1 is a listed pseudogene. The CDR3 is 13 amino acids. Written as DNA, the CDR3 is TGTGCCAGCAGCCCTAGGCGAGGGGGGCTCCAGCATTTT. Protein: CASSPRRGGLQHF.

The chain couples TRBV6-5 to TRBJ1-2; 7 nucleotides agree with TRBD1. V trimming: 7 bases; J trimming: 5 bases; junction bases outside the gene matches: 7. CDR1 and CDR2 from the germline V gene are MNHEY and SVGAGI. The CDR3 runs 13 residues. CDR3 loop: CASTPDRVYGYTF. DNA for the CDR3: TGTGCCAGCACCCCAGACAGGGTATATGGCTACACCTTC.

The chain joins TRBV19 to TRBJ1-5; no reliable D call. The V gene's germline CDR1 is LNHDA and CDR2 SQIVND (reference sequence). Trimming stripped 6 bases from V and 0 bases from J, with 6 bases between. The CDR3 has 13 amino acids. This CDR3 is CASRAYSNQPQHF. CDR3 DNA sequence: TGTGCCAGTAGGGCTTATAGCAATCAGCCCCAGCATTTT.

The genes are TRBV6-5 and TRBJ2-1; D possibly corresponds to TRBD1 (6 bases). This CDR3 comprises 10 residues. In germline, CDR1 is MNHEY, CDR2 SVGAGI. The germline V and J ends were trimmed by 6 bases and 11 bases, with 8 bases remaining between them. CDR3 in DNA: TGTGCCAGCAGAGGGACACAGCAGTTCTTC. As protein: CASRGTQQFF.

The CDR3 protein is CASSLGWIDTQYF. CDR3 nucleotides: TGTGCCAGCAGCTTAGGCTGGATAGATACGCAGTATTTT. The chain recombines TRBV7-3 with TRBJ2-3, with D uncertain. V lost 2 bases and J lost 5, with 8 bases in between. Germline CDR1 reads SGHTA; CDR2 reads FQGTGA. The CDR3 spans 13 residues.

V gene TRBV6-5 combines with J gene TRBJ1-2; tentative D call: TRBD1 (6 bases). Germline CDR1 MNHEY, CDR2 SVGAGI. Trimming took 0 bases from V and 3 from J, leaving 14 bases between them. This CDR3 is built from 16 residues. DNA for the CDR3: TGTGCCAGCAGTTACTCGTCCACCGGGACATACTATGGCTACACCTTC. This gives the protein CASSYSSTGTYYGYTF.

The genes are TRBV6-5 and TRBJ2-3, with D perhaps matching TRBD2 (5 bases). Trimming took 6 bases from V and 1 from J, leaving 8 bases between them. This CDR3 spans 13 amino acids. Germline V gene sequence: CDR1 MNHEY, CDR2 SVGAGI. In DNA form, the CDR3 reads TGTGCCAGCAGAGTCGGGGGCACAGATACGCAGTATTTT. Amino acid sequence: CASRVGGTDTQYF.

The chain links TRBV6-1 to TRBJ1-2; 9 bases match TRBD1. The CDR3 consists of 17 residues. V dropped 4 bases and J dropped 2; count of bases not matched to a gene: 11. CDR1 MNHNS and CDR2 SASEGT come from the germline V gene. The CDR3 sequence is CASSGRDRAPSNYGYTF. The CDR3, as DNA: TGTGCCAGCAGTGGCCGGGACAGGGCCCCCTCAAACTATGGCTACACCTTC.

This chain connects TRBV19 to TRBJ1-5; the D is unclear. The CDR3 spans 16 residues. Germline V gene data show CDR1 as LNHDA and CDR2 as SQIVND (reference sequence). V lost 1 base to trimming and J lost 0 bases, with 10 bases between them. The CDR3 region is CASSIVGGISNQPQHF. DNA of the CDR3: TGTGCCAGTAGTATAGTCGGAGGTATTAGCAATCAGCCCCAGCATTTT. Looking up the rest from reference TRBV19 and TRBJ1-5 gives the full variable domain: DGGITQSPKYLFRKEGQNVTLSCEQNLNHDAMYWYRQDPGQGLRLIYYSQIVNDFQKGDIAEGYSVSREKKESFPLTVTSAQKNPTAFYLCASSIVGGISNQPQHFGDGTRLSIL.

The gene calls are TRBV28 and TRBJ1-4; 7 nucleotides match TRBD1. The CDR3 runs 15 residues. Germline loops: CDR1 MDHEN, CDR2 SYDVKM. Unmatched junction bases numbered 6, after V lost 5 bases and J lost 3 bases. The CDR3 region is CASSAQGEANEKLFF. CDR3 nucleotides: TGTGCCAGCAGTGCTCAGGGGGAGGCTAATGAAAAACTGTTTTTT.

The V gene is TRBV5-1, the J gene TRBJ2-2; TRBD2 matches at 7 bases. The CDR3 length is 15 residues. Germline CDR1 reads SGHRS; CDR2 reads YFSETQ. The V segment lost 4 bases and the J segment 2 bases; nucleotides outside the gene matches: 5. The CDR3 here is CASSPPSGNTGELFF. CDR3 nucleotide sequence: TGCGCCAGCAGCCCACCTAGCGGTAACACCGGGGAGCTGTTTTTT.

This clone was counted once. The V call is TRBV5-1, the J call TRBJ2-1, with D possibly being TRBD2 (6 bases). Germline values: CDR1 SGHRS, CDR2 YFSETQ. The V end was cut by 0 bases, the J end by 6 bases, with 13 bases between. The CDR3 extends over 15 amino acids. The CDR3 spells CASSLVASAGNEQFF. The DNA of the CDR3 is TGCGCCAGCAGCTTGGTGGCTAGCGCGGGCAATGAGCAGTTCTTC. The full variable domain, rest sourced from reference TRBV5-1 and TRBJ2-1, is KAGVTQTPRYLIKTRGQQVTLSCSPISGHRSVSWYQQTPGQGLQFLFEYFSETQRNKGNFPGRFSGRQFSNSRSEMNVSTLELGDSALYLCASSLVASAGNEQFFGPGTRLTVL.

This chain connects TRBV5-1 to TRBJ1-4; 8 bases are a match to TRBD1. This CDR3 is 16 amino acids long. V shed 0 bases, J shed 0 bases, and the junction held 1 base outside the gene matches. Germline assignment: CDR1 SGHRS and CDR2 YFSETQ. CDR3 in amino acids: CASSLGQGTTNEKLFF. DNA of the CDR3: TGCGCCAGCAGCTTGGGACAGGGGACAACTAATGAAAAACTGTTTTTT. Full variable domain (missing parts from reference TRBV5-1 and TRBJ1-4): KAGVTQTPRYLIKTRGQQVTLSCSPISGHRSVSWYQQTPGQGLQFLFEYFSETQRNKGNFPGRFSGRQFSNSRSEMNVSTLELGDSALYLCASSLGQGTTNEKLFFGSGTQLSVL.

Remarks on this clone: In the same sample, other DNA sequences code for this CDR3. The chain joins TRBV7-2 to TRBJ2-2; D not resolved. V lost 0 bases, J lost 3 bases, and 5 bases lay in between. Germline values: CDR1 SGHTA, CDR2 FQGNSA. The CDR3 runs 14 residues. The CDR3 DNA reads TGTGCCAGCAGCTTAGCAGGGTACACCGGGGAGCTGTTTTTT. Translation gives CASSLAGYTGELFF.

V is TRBV18 and J is TRBJ2-3; 11 positions match TRBD2. The J segment lost 6 bases and the V segment lost 1 base, leaving 6 bases of the junction unmatched. In germline, CDR1 is KGHSH, CDR2 LQKENI. This CDR3 is 16 amino acids long. The CDR3 reads CASSPQGTSGGDTQYF. CDR3 in DNA: TGTGCCAGCTCACCACAAGGGACTAGCGGAGGGGATACGCAGTATTTT.

The CDR3 is CASSLGGTGVPDTQYF. In DNA, the CDR3 is TGCGCCAGCAGCTTGGGGGGGACAGGGGTCCCAGATACGCAGTATTTT. V is TRBV5-1 and J is TRBJ2-3, with 10 bases lining up with TRBD1. The CDR3 is 16 amino acids. Germline assignment: CDR1 SGHRS and CDR2 YFSETQ. V shed 0 bases, J shed 4 bases, and the junction held 5 bases outside the gene matches.

This chain uses TRBV28 with TRBJ1-2, with D unresolved. V dropped 6 bases and J dropped 2 bases, with 13 bases sitting between them. Per germline, CDR1 MDHEN and CDR2 SYDVKM. The CDR3 spans 14 residues. The CDR3, as DNA: TGTGCCAGCAGGGCGATGGCGGGAAACTATGGCTACACCTTC. Protein product: CASRAMAGNYGYTF.

The CDR3 is CASSLTGPTGELFF. The DNA for the CDR3 is TGTGCCAGCAGCTTGACTGGACCAACCGGGGAGCTGTTTTTT. The chain uses TRBV5-4 and TRBJ2-2, with D uncertain. This CDR3 region has 14 residues. V was trimmed by 1 base and J by 5 bases, leaving 9 bases between them. Looked up from germline, CDR1 is SGHNT and CDR2 is YYREEE (reference sequence). The full variable domain, completed using reference TRBV5-4 and TRBJ2-2, is ETGVTQSPTHLIKTRGQQVTLRCSSQSGHNTVSWYQQALGQGPQFIFQYYREEENGRGNFPPRFSGLQFPNYSSELNVNALELDDSALYLCASSLTGPTGELFFGEGSRLTVL.

The rearrangement joins TRBV3-1 (or the pseudogene TRBV3-2) to TRBJ2-1, with 7 bases matching TRBD1. The CDR3 consists of 19 residues. Germline CDR1 LGHDT, CDR2 YNNKEL (reference sequence). J was trimmed by 0 bases and V by 1 base; bases with no gene match: 12. The CDR3 region is CASSQGSGTASSSYNEQFF. CDR3 coding DNA: TGTGCCAGCAGCCAAGGGTCCGGGACAGCGTCGAGCTCCTACAATGAGCAGTTCTTC.

This clone appeared a few times. V and J are TRBV5-1 and TRBJ1-3, with a possible D match to TRBD1 (5 bases). Trimming pared 4 bases from V and 2 bases from J, leaving 19 bases between. There are 17 residues in the CDR3. Germline loops: CDR1 SGHRS, CDR2 YFSETQ. Written as DNA, the CDR3 is TGCGCCAGCAGCCCCTTGGGGCTGAGGGCCACTGGAAACACCATATATTTT. It specifies CASSPLGLRATGNTIYF. The whole variable domain, filled in from reference TRBV5-1 and TRBJ1-3, reads KAGVTQTPRYLIKTRGQQVTLSCSPISGHRSVSWYQQTPGQGLQFLFEYFSETQRNKGNFPGRFSGRQFSNSRSEMNVSTLELGDSALYLCASSPLGLRATGNTIYFGEGSWLTVV.

V and J are TRBV4-3 and TRBJ1-3; D is ambiguous. Per germline, CDR1 LGHNA and CDR2 YSLEER. The CDR3 runs to 13 residues. Trimming removed 0 bases from V and 6 bases from J, with 6 bases in between. In DNA, the CDR3 is TGCGCCAGCAGCCAAGATAGAGTAAACACCATATATTTT. Residues: CASSQDRVNTIYF.

CDR3 amino acids: CASSEFETQYF. In nucleotides, the CDR3 is TGTGCCAGCAGTGAATTTGAGACCCAGTACTTC. The V and J genes are TRBV2 and TRBJ2-5; the D is unclear. Germline-derived CDR1 and CDR2 are SNHLY and FYNNEI. The CDR3 has 11 amino acids. The V gene lost 2 bases and the J gene lost 5 bases, with 3 bases spanning the gap.